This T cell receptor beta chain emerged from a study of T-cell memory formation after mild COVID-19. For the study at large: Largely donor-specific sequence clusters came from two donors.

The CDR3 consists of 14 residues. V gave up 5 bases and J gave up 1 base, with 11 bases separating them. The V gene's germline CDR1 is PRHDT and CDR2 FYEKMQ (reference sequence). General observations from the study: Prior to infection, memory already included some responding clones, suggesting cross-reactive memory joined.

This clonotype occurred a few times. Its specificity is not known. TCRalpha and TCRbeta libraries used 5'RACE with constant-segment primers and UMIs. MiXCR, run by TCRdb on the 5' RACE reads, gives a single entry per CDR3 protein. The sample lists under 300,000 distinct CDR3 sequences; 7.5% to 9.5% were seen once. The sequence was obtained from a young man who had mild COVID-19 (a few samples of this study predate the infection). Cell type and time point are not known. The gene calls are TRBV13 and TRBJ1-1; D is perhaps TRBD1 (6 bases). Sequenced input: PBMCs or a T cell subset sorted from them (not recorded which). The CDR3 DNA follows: TGTGCCAGCAGCGCAAGCAGGGGGAACACTGAAGCTTTCTTT. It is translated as CASSASRGNTEAFF.